The 18 T cell receptor beta chains listed next were all sequenced from one sample in a study of cytomegalovirus exposure and HLA in healthy donors. The PCR contained 60 Vbeta and 13 Jbeta primers. The data were produced by immunoSEQ multiplex PCR, yet TCRdb's version contains in-frame clones alone and is incomplete. In the table there are under 130,000 clones, 74% of which are singletons. Material for sequencing was PBMCs. The source is a man in his fifties or sixties in good health and CMV-seropositive.

The CDR3 here is CASRGADEAFF. The DNA for the CDR3 is TGTGCCAGTAGGGGAGCAGATGAAGCTTTCTTT. The chain uses TRBV19 and TRBJ1-1; D not certain. Between the trimmed V and J ends, which lost 6 bases and 7 bases, there was a span of 9 bases. This CDR3 comprises 11 residues. Looked up from germline, CDR1 is LNHDA and CDR2 is SQIVND (reference sequence).

The chain couples TRBV9 to TRBJ1-3, with D possibly being TRBD1 (5 bases). The CDR3 extends over 14 amino acids. Trimming took 4 bases from V and 3 from J, leaving 11 bases between them. Germline assignment: CDR1 SGDLS and CDR2 YYNGEE. Here the CDR3 reads CASSPGGVGNTIYF. The CDR3 DNA is TGTGCCAGCAGCCCGGGAGGGGTTGGAAACACCATATATTTT.

This clone has a handful of counts. V is TRBV7-2 and J is TRBJ2-5; 8 bases are a match to TRBD1. From germline, CDR1 is SGHTA and CDR2 FQGNSA. The CDR3 totals 14 residues. The V gene end was trimmed by 4 bases and the J gene end by 5 bases; junction bases not matched to a gene: 6. The CDR3 region is CASSSTGAGETQYF. The CDR3 nucleotides are TGTGCCAGCAGCTCGACAGGGGCCGGGGAGACCCAGTACTTC.

CDR3 residues: CASSLCLAGQETQYF. In nucleotides, the CDR3 is TGCGCCAGCAGCTTGTGCCTAGCGGGGCAAGAGACCCAGTACTTC. This chain connects TRBV5-1 to TRBJ2-5, with 9 bases aligning to TRBD2. This CDR3 has 15 residues. In germline, CDR1 is SGHRS, CDR2 YFSETQ. Trimming removed 1 base from V and 2 bases from J; junction bases left unmatched: 3.

The chain links TRBV10-3 to TRBJ1-4; 7 bases are shared with TRBD1. In germline, CDR1 is ENHRY, CDR2 SYGVKD. V lost 10 bases to trimming and J lost 8 bases; unmatched junction nucleotides: 10. The CDR3 covers 13 residues. The CDR3 is CATLRGGGEKLFF. The CDR3 DNA reads TGTGCCACCCTACGAGGGGGCGGAGAAAAACTGTTTTTT.

The chain carries TRBV6-5 and TRBJ1-2; D is possibly TRBD1 (5 bases). The CDR3 has 13 amino acids. V lost 6 bases to trimming and J lost 4 bases, with 12 bases between them. The germline V gene has CDR1 MNHEY and CDR2 SVGAGI. The CDR3 DNA sequence: TGTGCCAGCAGGGCAGGGCTCGGCTATGGCTACACCTTC. This encodes CASRAGLGYGYTF.

The chain is built from TRBV19 and TRBJ2-5, with TRBD2 identical over 8 bases. Germline values: CDR1 LNHDA, CDR2 SQIVND (reference sequence). The CDR3 is made up of 15 amino acids. J gave up 2 bases and V 4 bases, and 6 bases lay outside the gene matches. CDR3 amino acids: CASSRGGRFQETQYF. The CDR3, as DNA: TGTGCCAGTAGTAGAGGCGGGAGGTTTCAAGAGACCCAGTACTTC.

This clone came up a few times. The rearrangement links TRBV6-6 to TRBJ1-3; 7 nucleotides match TRBD1. The V and J ends lost 5 bases and 4 bases, in that order; junction bases with no gene match: 5. The CDR3 length is 14 residues. Per the germline V gene, CDR1 is MNHNY and CDR2 is SVGAGI (reference sequence). Here the CDR3 reads CASSQQGIGNTIYF. The CDR3 bases are TGTGCCAGCAGTCAACAGGGGATCGGAAACACCATATATTTT.

This sequence joins TRBV28 and TRBJ1-2, with D unclear. Per germline, CDR1 MDHEN and CDR2 SYDVKM. The V end lost 2 bases, the J end lost 8 bases, and 15 bases lay between the germline ends. CDR3 length equals 14 residues. The CDR3 is CASSLGQANRGYTF. DNA for the CDR3: TGTGCCAGCAGTTTAGGGCAGGCAAATCGGGGCTACACCTTC.

The chain carries TRBV5-6 and TRBJ2-1; 9 nucleotides match TRBD2. Looked up from germline, CDR1 is SGHDT and CDR2 is YYEEEE. The CDR3 length is 16 residues. With 0 bases clipped from V and 5 bases from J, the junction kept 6 bases outside the gene matches. CDR3 nucleotide sequence: TGTGCCAGCAGCTTGGCGGCTAGCGGGAAACACAATGAGCAGTTCTTC. It is translated as CASSLAASGKHNEQFF.

The CDR3 DNA reads as TGTGCCACCAGCAGGGACAGGGGGCTCGAGCAGTACTTC. Protein sequence: CATSRDRGLEQYF. The V call is TRBV15, the J call TRBJ2-7, with TRBD1 matching 11 bases. V lost 3 bases, J lost 6 bases, and 1 base stayed unmatched. CDR1 is LNHNV, CDR2 YYDKDF, per germline (reference sequence). The CDR3 loop spans 13 amino acids.

This clone occurred once. The CDR3 DNA reads as TGTGCCAGCAGTGAAAGGAGAGGGTCCACTGAAGCTTTCTTT. Encoded protein: CASSERRGSTEAFF. The V and J genes are TRBV6-1 and TRBJ1-1; D is uncertain. This CDR3 is 14 amino acids long. Germline V gene data show CDR1 as MNHNS and CDR2 as SASEGT. Between the trimmed V and J ends, which lost 2 bases and 4 bases, there was a span of 11 bases.

This clone was seen once. The chain carries TRBV6-1 and TRBJ1-4; TRBD1 might be the D (6 bases). This CDR3 spans 13 amino acids. Trimming removed 8 bases at V and 6 bases at J, with 13 bases between. Germline-derived CDR1 and CDR2 are MNHNS and SASEGT. CDR3 loop: CASGGRGYEKLFF. The CDR3 DNA reads as TGTGCCAGCGGGGGCAGGGGTTATGAAAAACTGTTTTTT.

There are a few counts of this clone. The chain employs TRBV10-3 and TRBJ1-2; 7 nucleotides align to TRBD1. The germline V gene encodes CDR1 ENHRY and CDR2 SYGVKD. V trimming: 3 bases; J trimming: 4 bases; junction bases outside the gene matches: 5. The CDR3 is 14 residues long. The CDR3 DNA is TGTGCCATCAGTGACGAGGGGGCCTCCTATGGCTACACCTTC. This encodes CAISDEGASYGYTF.

The chain is built from TRBV6-4 and TRBJ2-3; D unresolved. Germline V CDR1 and CDR2: MRHNA, SNTAGT. V was trimmed by 2 bases and J by 2 bases, leaving 5 bases between them. The CDR3 has 13 residues. The CDR3 here is CASSDPNTDTQYF. Here the CDR3 DNA reads TGTGCCAGCAGTGACCCCAACACAGATACGCAGTATTTT.

This clone was picked up one time. The chain has TRBV15 and TRBJ1-1, with D uncertain. The CDR3 length is 17 residues. The V gene lost 0 bases and the J gene lost 2 bases, with 16 bases spanning the gap. Germline lookup yields CDR1 LNHNV and CDR2 YYDKDF (reference sequence). The CDR3 loop reads CATSRDQGDGVNTEAFF. The DNA of the CDR3 is TGTGCCACCAGCAGAGATCAAGGTGACGGGGTCAACACTGAAGCTTTCTTT.

The rearrangement joins TRBV12-2 to TRBJ1-5. TRBV12-2 is given as a pseudogene. The CDR3 is 16 residues long. CDR3 sequence: CASRLEGGYSNQPQHF. Written as DNA, the CDR3 is TGTGCAAGTCGCTTAGAGGGGGGGTATTCTAATCAGCCCCAGCATTTT.

The rearrangement joins TRBV19 to TRBJ2-3; D is uncertain. Trimming pared 5 bases from V and 9 bases from J, leaving 21 bases between. The CDR3 loop spans 15 amino acids. Looked up from germline, CDR1 is LNHDA and CDR2 is SQIVND (reference sequence). For the CDR3, the DNA is TGTGCCAGTAGTCTTGGCGCTAGGATCTTGAGAACGCAGTATTTT. Its translation: CASSLGARILRTQYF. The variable domain in full, with the rest retrieved from reference TRBV19 and TRBJ2-3, is DGGITQSPKYLFRKEGQNVTLSCEQNLNHDAMYWYRQDPGQGLRLIYYSQIVNDFQKGDIAEGYSVSREKKESFPLTVTSAQKNPTAFYLCASSLGARILRTQYFGPGTRLTVL.